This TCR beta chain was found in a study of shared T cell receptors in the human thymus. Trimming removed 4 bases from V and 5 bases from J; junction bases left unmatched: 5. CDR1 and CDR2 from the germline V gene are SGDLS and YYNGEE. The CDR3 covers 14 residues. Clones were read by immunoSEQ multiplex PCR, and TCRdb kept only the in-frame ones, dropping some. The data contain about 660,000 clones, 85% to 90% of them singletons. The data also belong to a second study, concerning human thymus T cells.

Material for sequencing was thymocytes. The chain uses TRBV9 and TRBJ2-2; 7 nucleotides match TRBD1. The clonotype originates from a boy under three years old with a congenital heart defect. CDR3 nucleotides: TGTGCCAGCAGCCCGACAGGGAAGACCGGGGAGCTGTTTTTT. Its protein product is CASSPTGKTGELFF.